What follows describes a single T cell receptor beta chain. Per the study methods: Scientists estimated how many nucleated cells there were by amplifying reference gene primers. Sequencing was performed with immunoSEQ multiplex PCR; in TCRdb, only in-frame clones are kept and a portion is missing. D and trimming come from the DNA, and the V and J calls and clone size come from that table. The sample has roughly 150,000 clones, over 70% seen once; the top ten hold around 5%. The source of the sample is a study of blood T cell repertoires in COVID-19. Study-wide background: The analysed material was cDNA or gDNA that came from T cells, B-cell-depleted T cells, or PBMCs.

The CDR3 loop spans 15 amino acids. The V and J ends lost 2 bases and 7 bases respectively, with 17 bases between them. CDR1 SGHAT and CDR2 FQNNGV come from the germline V gene. The cohort comprised adults aged about 18 to 100 years residing in approximately 22 US areas. Participants reported their clinical history, and cohort assignment relied on those reports. Material: PBMCs or T cells enriched from blood (not recorded which). This sequence was found in a man in his 70s who had been exposed to COVID-19. The J gene is TRBJ1-1, the V gene TRBV11-2; D is possibly TRBD1 (5 bases). DNA for the CDR3: TGTGCCAGCAGCTTAAACGGGCAGGGATACGGTGAAGCTTTCTTT. Protein sequence: CASSLNGQGYGEAFF. The whole variable domain, remainder taken from reference TRBV11-2 and TRBJ1-1, is EAGVAQSPRYKIIEKRQSVAFWCNPISGHATLYWYQQILGQGPKLLIQFQNNGVVDDSQLPKDRFSAERLKGVDSTLKIQPAKLEDSAVYLCASSLNGQGYGEAFFGQGTRLTVV.